Presented here are 30 T cell receptor beta chains from one specimen sequenced in a study of blood T cells in healthy people across ages. Through a sample-barcoded 5' primer and a J-beta primer mix, a second PCR was run for 7 to 11 cycles. TCRdb re-analysed the 5' RACE reads in MiXCR, keeping a single row per CDR3 protein. The data contain 650,000 to 1,000,000 distinct CDR3 sequences, roughly 34% of them seen just once; the ten biggest clones take up 10% to 15%. The sample taken for sequencing was blood. These receptors were collected from a man aged 18 to 30 in good health.

This clonotype was picked up many times. The rearrangement joins TRBV24-1 to TRBJ2-7; D is undetermined. This CDR3 contains 12 residues. Germline lookup yields CDR1 KGHDR and CDR2 SFDVKD. Trimming removed 2 bases at V and 4 bases at J, with 5 bases between. CDR3 residues: CATSDSRYEQYF. CDR3 DNA sequence: TGTGCCACCAGTGATTCGCGATACGAGCAGTACTTC.

The V call is TRBV13, the J call TRBJ1-2, with D possibly matching TRBD1 (6 bases). The V end lost 2 bases, the J end lost 6 bases, and 16 bases lay between the germline ends. Germline CDR1 is PRHDT and CDR2 is FYEKMQ (reference sequence). CDR3 length: 15 amino acids. The CDR3 sequence is CASSLTVGGPHGYTF. The CDR3 nucleotides read TGTGCCAGCAGCTTAACCGTTGGGGGGCCCCATGGCTACACCTTC.

There are a few counts of this clonotype. The V call is TRBV3-1, the J call TRBJ2-6; D may be TRBD1 (5 bases). CDR1 and CDR2 (germline): LGHDT, YNNKEL (reference sequence). The CDR3 has 14 amino acids. Trimming shortened V by 4 bases and J by 10 bases, and 14 bases separated the two germline ends. The CDR3 coding sequence is TGTGCCAGCAGCCCAACAGGCTTGCAAAACGTCCTGACTTTC. This sequence encodes CASSPTGLQNVLTF.

This clonotype showed up many times. The chain carries TRBV18 and TRBJ2-1; 8 nucleotides agree with TRBD1. The CDR3 extends over 16 amino acids. The germline V gene encodes CDR1 KGHSH and CDR2 LQKENI. J gave up 3 bases and V 0 bases, and 4 bases lay outside the gene matches. CDR3: CASSPPDRAVYNEQFF. The CDR3 bases are TGTGCCAGCTCACCACCGGACAGGGCGGTCTACAATGAGCAGTTCTTC.

The chain recombines TRBV6-5 with TRBJ1-2; D is unresolved. Per the germline V gene, CDR1 is MNHEY and CDR2 is SVGAGI. The CDR3 extends over 13 amino acids. V dropped 2 bases and J dropped 2 bases, with 6 bases sitting between them. CDR3 DNA: TGTGCCAGCAGTTACCTTCGGAACTATGGCTACACCTTC. It translates to CASSYLRNYGYTF.

This clonotype occurred a few times. The V gene is TRBV10-3, the J gene TRBJ2-3; D is unresolved. Per germline, CDR1 ENHRY and CDR2 SYGVKD. The length of the CDR3 is 14 residues. V dropped 0 bases and J dropped 5 bases, with 9 bases sitting between them. This chain's CDR3 is CAISESGNGDTQYF. The CDR3 DNA sequence: TGTGCCATCAGTGAGTCGGGTAATGGAGATACGCAGTATTTT.

This clonotype was seen only a few times. The chain joins TRBV4-1 to TRBJ2-2, with unresolved D. V dropped 1 base and J dropped 6 bases, with 9 bases sitting between them. CDR3 size: 14 residues. Germline V gene data show CDR1 as MGHRA and CDR2 as YSYEKL. CDR3 protein: CASSQGPLPGELFF. The DNA of the CDR3 is TGCGCCAGCAGCCAAGGACCTCTACCCGGGGAGCTGTTTTTT.

This rearrangement joins TRBV20-1 to TRBJ2-7; D is perhaps TRBD2 (6 bases). This CDR3 contains 14 residues. The V end was cut by 6 bases, the J end by 2 bases, with 17 bases between. The germline gives CDR1 DFQATT, CDR2 SNEGSKA (reference sequence). CDR3 DNA sequence: TGCAGTGCGAAGTACGCGGGGCAGACCTACGAGCAGTACTTC. Encoded protein: CSAKYAGQTYEQYF.

This clonotype has just a few counts. This chain links TRBV6-5 with TRBJ1-1, with D perhaps matching TRBD1 (6 bases). Germline loops: CDR1 MNHEY, CDR2 SVGAGI. CDR3 length: 14 amino acids. V gave up 5 bases and J gave up 6 bases, with 16 bases separating them. The CDR3: CASSISPGGPEAFF. In DNA, the CDR3 is TGTGCCAGCAGTATCTCCCCGGGGGGGCCTGAAGCTTTCTTT.

This clonotype occurred a few times. The rearrangement links TRBV29-1 to TRBJ1-1, with D unclear. This CDR3 contains 13 residues. The germline CDR1 and CDR2 sequences are SQVTM and ANQGSEA. V was pared by 5 bases and J by 0 bases, with 10 bases between. The CDR3 spells CSVTGVVNTEAFF. CDR3 bases: TGCAGCGTTACCGGGGTTGTGAACACTGAAGCTTTCTTT.

V and J are TRBV5-1 and TRBJ1-1, with D unclear. The CDR3 runs to 15 residues. Germline assignment: CDR1 SGHRS and CDR2 YFSETQ. The V gene lost 5 bases and the J gene lost 1 base, with 15 bases spanning the gap. CDR3 DNA sequence: TGCGCCAGCAGTGAAACCGGCCGGACGAACACTGAAGCTTTCTTT. Its translation is CASSETGRTNTEAFF.

Only a few counts were recorded for this clonotype. In nucleotides, the CDR3 is TGTGCCAGCAGCCCCGGAGTAGCGGGGGTCCGACAAGATACGCAGTATTTT. This translates into CASSPGVAGVRQDTQYF. This rearrangement joins TRBV4-2 to TRBJ2-3, with 9 bases that match TRBD2. Germline V gene data show CDR1 as LGHNA and CDR2 as YNFKEQ. The CDR3 runs to 17 residues. Trimming at V came to 4 bases and at J to 5 bases, leaving 13 bases not matched to a gene.

The rearrangement joins TRBV7-8 to TRBJ1-2; the D is unclear. The germline CDR1 and CDR2 sequences are SGHVS and FQNEAQ. The V end was cut by 7 bases, the J end by 3 bases, with 12 bases between. The CDR3 runs to 13 residues. CDR3 sequence (DNA): TGTGCCAGCACCACGGCATCCCACTATGGCTACACCTTC. Translating it yields CASTTASHYGYTF.

This clonotype was seen only a few times. The chain joins TRBV4-1 to TRBJ1-1, with a weak D call TRBD1 (5 bases). Germline lookup yields CDR1 MGHRA and CDR2 YSYEKL. The CDR3 runs 13 residues. V was pared by 7 bases and J by 4 bases, with 13 bases between. The chain's CDR3 is CASKPTGPTEAFF. The CDR3 DNA sequence: TGCGCCAGCAAACCAACAGGTCCCACTGAAGCTTTCTTT.

This clonotype was counted between two and nine times. The CDR3 region has the DNA TGTGCCAGCAGTTCACAGGGGGGGGTCTTCTATGGCTACACCTTC. Its protein product is CASSSQGGVFYGYTF. The rearrangement links TRBV12-3 or TRBV12-4 to TRBJ1-2, with TRBD1 matching 8 bases. The CDR3 length is 15 residues. V was clipped by 4 bases and J by 4 bases; unmatched bases: 8.

The J gene is TRBJ1-4, the V gene TRBV6-5, with a tentative D call TRBD1 (5 bases). The CDR3 totals 15 residues. CDR1 is MNHEY, CDR2 SVGAGI, per germline. Between the trimmed V and J ends, which lost 0 bases and 6 bases, there was a span of 11 bases. CDR3 DNA sequence: TGTGCCAGCAGTTACTCGCGGGGACCTCATGAAAAACTGTTTTTT. Its protein is CASSYSRGPHEKLFF.

The DNA of the CDR3 is TGCAGTGCCATAGGACTAGCGGGGAGAGAGACCCAGTACTTC. Translation: CSAIGLAGRETQYF. The chain joins TRBV20-1 to TRBJ2-5; 12 bases are a match to TRBD2. The CDR3 runs to 14 residues. V trimming: 6 bases; J trimming: 4 bases; junction bases outside the gene matches: 6. The germline CDR1 and CDR2 sequences are DFQATT and SNEGSKA (reference sequence).

This sequence joins TRBV2 and TRBJ2-7; D is uncertain. V was clipped by 2 bases and J by 3 bases, with 17 bases between them. The CDR3 contains 16 residues. Germline CDR1 reads SNHLY; CDR2 reads FYNNEI. The CDR3: CASSEKGGLGNYEQYF. Here the CDR3 DNA reads TGTGCCAGCAGTGAAAAGGGTGGGTTGGGAAACTACGAGCAGTACTTC.

This clonotype was counted a few times. This chain connects TRBV4-3 to TRBJ1-1; a weak D match, TRBD1 (5 bases). Looked up from germline, CDR1 is LGHNA and CDR2 is YSLEER. Trimming took 1 base from V and 11 from J, leaving 8 bases between them. The CDR3 length is 11 residues. CDR3 bases: TGCGCCAGCAGCCAAGGAGGGGTGGCTTTCTTT. The encoded protein is CASSQGGVAFF.

In the case of this clonotype: Possible read error: a much larger clone is one base away. The CDR3 bases are TGCGCCAGCAGCTTGGGCCCAGAGTTAAGCTCCGACGAGCAGTACTTC. It encodes CASSLGPELSSDEQYF. The gene calls are TRBV5-1 and TRBJ2-7; D is uncertain. The CDR3 is 16 amino acids. The V gene's germline CDR1 is SGHRS and CDR2 YFSETQ.

The CDR3 DNA is TGTGCCAGCAGTCCTCTGGTAGGGACAGGGGAGCTGTTTTTT. Amino acid sequence: CASSPLVGTGELFF. This sequence joins TRBV28 and TRBJ2-2; D might be TRBD1 (6 bases). V was shortened by 5 bases and J by 8 bases, with 15 bases between the two germline ends. Germline CDR1 is MDHEN and CDR2 is SYDVKM. This CDR3 contains 14 residues.

This clonotype was observed a few times. The chain links TRBV6-6 to TRBJ1-5; no clear D gene. CDR3 length equals 17 residues. The germline V gene has CDR1 MNHNY and CDR2 SVGAGI (reference sequence). The germline V and J ends were trimmed by 10 bases and 0 bases, with 22 bases remaining between them. CDR3 residues: CATILDPGIYSNQPQHF. The DNA for the CDR3 is TGTGCCACCATACTTGATCCCGGAATCTATAGCAATCAGCCCCAGCATTTT.

This clonotype has only a few counts. The chain uses TRBV27 and TRBJ2-1; no clear D. The CDR3 loop spans 14 amino acids. Trimming removed 3 bases from V and 3 bases from J, with 9 bases in between. Germline V gene sequence: CDR1 MNHEY, CDR2 SMNVEV (reference sequence). The CDR3 DNA sequence: TGTGCCAGCAGTTTGGTCCTAAACTACAATGAGCAGTTCTTC. Amino acids: CASSLVLNYNEQFF.

This clonotype was detected a few times. The chain is built from TRBV20-1 and TRBJ2-1, with 8 nucleotides matching TRBD2. There are 13 residues in the CDR3. Germline values: CDR1 DFQATT, CDR2 SNEGSKA (reference sequence). V gave up 7 bases and J gave up 4 bases; unmatched junction bases: 6. CDR3 sequence reads: CSVNGGAYNEQFF. The CDR3 DNA reads TGCAGTGTCAACGGGGGGGCGTACAATGAGCAGTTCTTC.

A few counts support this clonotype. The germline gene is not matched at one end of the junction; a read error may be the cause. J is TRBJ2-5 and V is TRBV7-2, with 9 nucleotides matching TRBD2. The CDR3 runs 15 residues. Germline V gene sequence: CDR1 SGHTA, CDR2 FQGNSA. The CDR3 bases are TGTGCCAGCACCTTAGGGGGACTAGCCCAAGAGACCCAGTACTTC. Translation: CASTLGGLAQETQYF.

This clonotype came up a few times. The chain combines TRBV20-1 with TRBJ2-5, with 7 bases aligning to TRBD1. CDR3 length: 12 amino acids. The germline CDR1 and CDR2 sequences are DFQATT and SNEGSKA (reference sequence). Losses at the gene ends were 7 bases for V and 11 bases for J; bases not matched to a gene: 13. CDR3 bases: TGCAGTGGGAACAGGGGTAACAATGAGCAGTACTTC. It encodes CSGNRGNNEQYF.

This chain uses TRBV27 with TRBJ2-4; D not certain. CDR3 size: 15 residues. Germline CDR1 and CDR2: MNHEY and SMNVEV (reference sequence). The V gene lost 4 bases and the J gene lost 0 bases, with 10 bases spanning the gap. The CDR3: CASSSAIGAKNIQYF. DNA of the CDR3: TGTGCCAGCAGTTCGGCAATTGGAGCCAAAAACATTCAGTACTTC.

This clonotype was recorded a few times. V usage is TRBV12-3 or TRBV12-4 and J usage is TRBJ1-5, with 7 bases matching TRBD1. The CDR3 sequence is 14 residues long. After removal of 6 bases from V and 4 bases from J, the junction contained 6 bases not matched to a gene. The CDR3 reads CASSPTGMNQPQHF. The DNA of the CDR3 is TGTGCCAGCAGCCCGACAGGGATGAATCAGCCCCAGCATTTT.

The rearrangement uses TRBV12-3 or TRBV12-4 and TRBJ2-3; 10 nucleotides match TRBD2. V was pared by 3 bases and J by 4 bases, with 7 bases of the junction left unmatched. There are 16 residues in the CDR3. In DNA, the CDR3 is TGTGCCAGCAGTTTCTCGTCTAGCGGGAGAGCAGATACGCAGTATTTT. Amino acid sequence: CASSFSSSGRADTQYF.

J is TRBJ1-6 and V is TRBV4-1; D not resolved. The CDR3 consists of 16 residues. In germline, CDR1 is MGHRA, CDR2 YSYEKL. V lost 3 bases to trimming and J lost 0 bases, with 9 bases between them. The CDR3 DNA reads TGCGCCAGCAGCCACGTGGGGAGCTCCTATAATTCACCCCTCCACTTT. Translating gives CASSHVGSSYNSPLHF.